The 4 T cell receptor beta chains in this list originate from one sample, sequenced in a study of regulatory T cells in long-lasting Graves disease. Time point specified: newly diagnosed GD, antithyroid drugs for less than 3 months. RNA extracted from PBMCs served as the sequencing template. HTBI primers from iRepertoire and Arm-PCR of CDR3 regions yielded the TCR beta libraries. MiXCR, run by TCRdb on the multiplex PCR reads, gives a single entry per CDR3 protein. The table lists under 800,000 distinct CDR3 sequences, 15% to 20% of them singletons, with about 17% in the top ten. These data were likewise used in another study, on T cells in Graves' hyperthyroidism and ophthalmopathy.

This sample comprised peripheral blood mononuclear cells (PBMCs), obtained at new diagnosis, from a patient treated with antithyroid drugs. The receptor set was obtained from a young woman with Graves disease.

This clonotype was counted ten times or more. The chain couples TRBV7-2 to TRBJ2-3; 16 positions agree with TRBD2. CDR1 is SGHTA and CDR2 is FQGNSA in the germline V gene. This CDR3 is built from 16 residues. The ends lost 3 bases at V and 6 bases at J; junction bases unmatched: 3. This CDR3 is CASSLLGLAGGDTQYF. The CDR3 DNA reads as TGTGCCAGCAGCTTGTTGGGACTAGCGGGAGGGGATACGCAGTATTTT.

This clonotype was seen more than once but under ten times. V and J are TRBV7-3 and TRBJ1-6; no firm D call. CDR1 and CDR2 (germline): SGHTA, FQGTGA. V dropped 0 bases and J dropped 3 bases, with 3 bases sitting between them. The CDR3 contains 14 residues. DNA for the CDR3: TGTGCCAGCAGCTTAACAGTCTATAATTCACCCCTCCACTTT. Amino acids: CASSLTVYNSPLHF. The complete variable domain, with remaining parts taken from reference TRBV7-3 and TRBJ1-6, reads GAGVSQTPSNKVTEKGKYVELRCDPISGHTALYWYRQSLGQGPEFLIYFQGTGAADDSGLPNDRFFAVRPEGSVSTLKIQRTERGDSAVYLCASSLTVYNSPLHFGNGTRLTVT.

The gene calls are TRBV20-1 and TRBJ2-7; D uncertain. This CDR3 is 11 amino acids long. V gave up 5 bases and J gave up 2 bases, with 7 bases separating them. CDR1 DFQATT and CDR2 SNEGSKA come from the germline V gene (reference sequence). CDR3 region: CSALRTYEQYF. The CDR3 DNA sequence: TGCAGTGCTCTCCGCACCTACGAGCAGTACTTC.

In its sample, this clonotype was seen many times. The chain carries TRBV28 and TRBJ2-1; TRBD2 matches at 13 bases. The CDR3 covers 15 residues. The V and J ends lost 5 bases and 7 bases, in that order; junction bases with no gene match: 5. CDR1 and CDR2 (germline): MDHEN, SYDVKM. The CDR3 bases are TGTGCCAGCAGTCAACTAGCGGGAGGGCCGAATGAGCAGTTCTTC. Its protein is CASSQLAGGPNEQFF.